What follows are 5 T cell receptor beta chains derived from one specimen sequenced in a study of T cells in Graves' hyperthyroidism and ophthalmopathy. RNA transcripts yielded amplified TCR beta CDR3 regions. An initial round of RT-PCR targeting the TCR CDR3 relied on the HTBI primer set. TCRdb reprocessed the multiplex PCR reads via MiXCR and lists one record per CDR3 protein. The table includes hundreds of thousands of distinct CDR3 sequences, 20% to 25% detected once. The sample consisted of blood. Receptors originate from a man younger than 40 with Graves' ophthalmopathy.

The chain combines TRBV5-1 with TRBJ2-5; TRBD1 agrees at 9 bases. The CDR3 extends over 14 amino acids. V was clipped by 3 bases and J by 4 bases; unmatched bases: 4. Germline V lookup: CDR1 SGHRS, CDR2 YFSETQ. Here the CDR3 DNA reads TGCGCCAGCAGCTACAGGGGGCATCGAGAGACCCAGTACTTC. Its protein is CASSYRGHRETQYF.

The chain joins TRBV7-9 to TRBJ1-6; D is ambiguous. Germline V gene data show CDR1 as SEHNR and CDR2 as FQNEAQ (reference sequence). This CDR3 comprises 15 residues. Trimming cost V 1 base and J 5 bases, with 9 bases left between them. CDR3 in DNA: TGTGCCAGCAGCTTAGTGACGGGGAATAATTCACCCCTCCACTTT. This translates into CASSLVTGNNSPLHF.

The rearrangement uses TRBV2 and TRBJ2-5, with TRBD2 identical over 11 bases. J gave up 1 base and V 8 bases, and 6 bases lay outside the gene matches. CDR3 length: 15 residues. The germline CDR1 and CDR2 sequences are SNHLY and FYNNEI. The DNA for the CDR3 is TGTGCCAGCGGTTTAGCGGGGGGGGCCCAAGAGACCCAGTACTTC. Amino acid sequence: CASGLAGGAQETQYF.

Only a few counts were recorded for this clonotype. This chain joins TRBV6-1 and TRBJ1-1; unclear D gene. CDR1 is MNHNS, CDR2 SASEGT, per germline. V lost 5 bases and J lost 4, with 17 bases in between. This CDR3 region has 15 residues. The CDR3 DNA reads TGTGCCAGCAGTCCGGGGTCGGGCCGTAGCACTGAAGCTTTCTTT. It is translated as CASSPGSGRSTEAFF.

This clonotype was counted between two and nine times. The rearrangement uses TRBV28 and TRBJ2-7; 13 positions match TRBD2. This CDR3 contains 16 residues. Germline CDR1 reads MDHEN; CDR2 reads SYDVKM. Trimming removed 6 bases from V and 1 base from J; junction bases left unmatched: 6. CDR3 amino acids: CASRHTSGRASYEQYF. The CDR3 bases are TGTGCCAGCAGACATACTAGCGGGAGGGCTTCCTACGAGCAGTACTTC.